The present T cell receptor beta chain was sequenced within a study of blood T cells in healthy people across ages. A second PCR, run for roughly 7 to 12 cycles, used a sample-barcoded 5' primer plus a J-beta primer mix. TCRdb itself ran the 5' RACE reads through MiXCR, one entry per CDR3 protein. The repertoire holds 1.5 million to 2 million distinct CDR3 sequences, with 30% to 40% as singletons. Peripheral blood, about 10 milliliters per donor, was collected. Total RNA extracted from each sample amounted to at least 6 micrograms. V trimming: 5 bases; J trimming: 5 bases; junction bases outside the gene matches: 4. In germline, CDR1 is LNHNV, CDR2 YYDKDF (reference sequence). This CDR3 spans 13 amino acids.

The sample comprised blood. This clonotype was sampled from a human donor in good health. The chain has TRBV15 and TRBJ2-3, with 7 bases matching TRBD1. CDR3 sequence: CATSLAGGDTQYF. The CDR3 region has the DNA TGTGCCACCAGCTTAGCAGGGGGAGATACGCAGTATTTT.